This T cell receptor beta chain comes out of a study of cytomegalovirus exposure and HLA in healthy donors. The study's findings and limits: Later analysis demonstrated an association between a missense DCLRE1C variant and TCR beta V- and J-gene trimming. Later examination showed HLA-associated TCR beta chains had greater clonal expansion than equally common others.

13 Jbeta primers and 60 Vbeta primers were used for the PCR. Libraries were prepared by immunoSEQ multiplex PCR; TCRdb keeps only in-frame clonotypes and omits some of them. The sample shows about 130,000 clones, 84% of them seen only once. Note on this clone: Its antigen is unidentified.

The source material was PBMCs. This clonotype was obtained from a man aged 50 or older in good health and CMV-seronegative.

Here the CDR3 reads CASSVGGTSSTGELFF. CDR3 nucleotides: TGTGCCAGCAGCGTAGGAGGGACTAGCAGCACCGGGGAGCTGTTTTTT. The V and J genes are TRBV9 and TRBJ2-2, with TRBD2 matching 9 bases. The CDR3 is 16 residues long. Trimming removed 0 bases from V and 4 bases from J; junction bases left unmatched: 4. CDR1 SGDLS and CDR2 YYNGEE come from the germline V gene.